This TCR beta chain was observed in a study of CD8+CD57+ T cells in acquired aplastic anemia. Study at large: DNA recovered from sorted CD4+ and CD8+ cells had a mean of approximately 3 ug. Sequencing produced an average of roughly 10 million reads per healthy donor for CD4+ cells. Findings of the study overall: Roughly 30 CD8+ CDR3 sequences occurred in both the patients and the controls.

Germline V gene data show CDR1 as ENHRY and CDR2 as SYGVKD. Unmatched junction bases numbered 5, after V lost 7 bases and J lost 2 bases. The CDR3 sequence is 14 residues long. According to the study, genomic DNA was the template for TCR beta VDJ and CDR3 profiling. TCRdb itself ran the reads through MiXCR, one entry per CDR3 protein. The sample has about 190,000 distinct CDR3 sequences, 50% to 55% seen once. This clonotype has a count of ten or more. Its specificity is not known. Material for sequencing was sorted CD4+, CD8+, or CD8+CD57+ T cells (not recorded which) from PBMCs. The clonotype was recovered from a human donor in good health, serving as a control. The chain recombines TRBV10-3 with TRBJ2-3, with 8 bases identical to TRBD2. In DNA, the CDR3 is TGTGCCATCAAGGGCGGGGGGTTCACAGATACGCAGTATTTT. Protein: CAIKGGGFTDTQYF.